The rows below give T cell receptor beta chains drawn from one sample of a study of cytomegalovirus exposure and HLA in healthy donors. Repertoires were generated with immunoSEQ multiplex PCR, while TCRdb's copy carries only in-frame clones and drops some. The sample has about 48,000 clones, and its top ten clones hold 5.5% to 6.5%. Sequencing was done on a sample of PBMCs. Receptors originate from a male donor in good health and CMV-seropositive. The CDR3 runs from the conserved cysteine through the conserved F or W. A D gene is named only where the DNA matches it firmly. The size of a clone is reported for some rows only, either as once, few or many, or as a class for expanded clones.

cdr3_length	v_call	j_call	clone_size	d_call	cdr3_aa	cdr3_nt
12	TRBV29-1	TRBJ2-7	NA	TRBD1	CSVEGQGNEQYF	TGCAGCGTTGAAGGACAGGGAAACGAGCAGTACTTC
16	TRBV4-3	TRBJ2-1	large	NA	CASSVVGAGQYNEQFF	TGCGCCAGCAGCGTTGTTGGGGCAGGCCAATACAATGAGCAGTTCTTC
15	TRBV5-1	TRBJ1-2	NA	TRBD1	CASGTGLIGDYGYTF	TGCGCCAGCGGGACAGGCTTAATAGGGGACTATGGCTACACCTTC
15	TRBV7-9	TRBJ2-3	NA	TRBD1	CASSSQGAVADTQYF	TGTGCCAGCAGCTCACAGGGGGCTGTAGCAGATACGCAGTATTTT
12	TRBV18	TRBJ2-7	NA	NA	CASSPSGDEQYF	TGTGCCAGCTCCCCCTCAGGGGACGAGCAGTACTTC
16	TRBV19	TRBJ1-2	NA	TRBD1	CASSISGQGGPVGYTF	TGTGCCAGTAGTATTTCGGGACAGGGTGGACCGGTCGGCTACACCTTC
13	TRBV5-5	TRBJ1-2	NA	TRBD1	CASSSGTGWGYTF	TGTGCCAGCAGCTCCGGGACAGGGTGGGGCTACACCTTC
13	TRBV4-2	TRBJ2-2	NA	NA	CASSQGSAGELFF	TGTGCCAGCAGCCAAGGGAGCGCCGGGGAGCTGTTTTTT
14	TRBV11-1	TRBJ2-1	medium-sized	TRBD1	CASSPRQGYNEQFF	TGTGCCAGCAGCCCGAGACAGGGCTACAATGAGCAGTTCTTC
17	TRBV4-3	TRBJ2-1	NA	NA	CASSQELAFSSYNEQFF	TGCGCCAGCAGCCAAGAGCTAGCGTTCAGCTCCTACAATGAGCAGTTCTTC
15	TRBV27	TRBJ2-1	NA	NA	CASSFEAARYNEQFF	TGTGCCAGCAGTTTCGAGGCAGCCCGATACAATGAGCAGTTCTTC
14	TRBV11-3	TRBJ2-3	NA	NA	CASSLDPVTDTQYF	TGTGCCAGCAGCTTAGATCCGGTCACAGATACGCAGTATTTT
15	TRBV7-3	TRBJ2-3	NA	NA	CASSLGGLYTDTQYF	TGTGCCAGCAGCTTAGGGGGCCTCTACACAGATACGCAGTATTTT
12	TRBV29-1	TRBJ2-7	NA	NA	CSVDSGLHEQYF	TGCAGCGTTGATTCCGGTCTGCACGAGCAGTACTTC
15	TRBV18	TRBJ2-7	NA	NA	CASSPPSSGPLSKYF	TGTGCCAGCTCACCACCGAGCAGCGGGCCTTTGTCGAAGTACTTC
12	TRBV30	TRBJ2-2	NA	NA	CAWSVLSGELFF	TGTGCCTGGAGTGTATTGAGCGGGGAGCTGTTTTTT
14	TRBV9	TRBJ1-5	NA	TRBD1	CASSVSQGGQPQHF	TGTGCCAGCAGCGTCTCCCAGGGGGGACAGCCCCAGCATTTT
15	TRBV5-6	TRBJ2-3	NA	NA	CASSWGTGGGDTQYF	TGTGCCAGCAGCTGGGGTACAGGTGGGGGGGATACGCAGTATTTT
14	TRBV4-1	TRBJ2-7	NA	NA	CASSQGRGSYEQYF	TGCGCCAGCAGCCAAGGTCGGGGATCCTACGAGCAGTACTTC
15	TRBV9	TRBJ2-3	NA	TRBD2	CASSVLRGGPDTQYF	TGTGCCAGCAGCGTACTGCGGGGGGGCCCAGATACGCAGTATTTT
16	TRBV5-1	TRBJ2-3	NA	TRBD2	CASSLGSGGAGDTQYF	TGCGCCAGCAGCTTGGGCAGCGGGGGGGCCGGAGATACGCAGTATTTT
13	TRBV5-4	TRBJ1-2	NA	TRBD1	CASSVTGGLGYTF	TGTGCCAGCAGCGTCACAGGGGGGCTGGGCTACACCTTC
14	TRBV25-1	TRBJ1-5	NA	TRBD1	CASSETGGKEPQHF	TGTGCCAGCAGTGAGACAGGGGGCAAGGAGCCCCAGCATTTT
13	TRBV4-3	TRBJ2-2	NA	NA	CASSRGLSGELFF	TGCGCCAGCAGCCGAGGACTTTCCGGGGAGCTGTTTTTT
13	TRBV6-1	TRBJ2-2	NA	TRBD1	CASHRGRVGELFF	TGTGCCAGTCACAGGGGGCGCGTCGGGGAGCTGTTTTTT
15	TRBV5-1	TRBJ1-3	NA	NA	CASSISGVPGNTIYF	TGCGCCAGCAGTATATCAGGGGTTCCTGGAAACACCATATATTTT
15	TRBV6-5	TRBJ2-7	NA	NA	CASSYTAHGAYEQYF	TGTGCCAGCAGTTACACAGCACATGGGGCCTACGAGCAGTACTTC
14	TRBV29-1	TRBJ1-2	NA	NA	CSVEGRQAINGYTF	TGCAGCGTTGAAGGGCGACAGGCAATAAATGGCTACACCTTC
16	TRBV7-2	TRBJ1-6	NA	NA	CASSLGPGQNNSPLHF	TGTGCCAGCAGCCTCGGCCCCGGACAGAATAATTCACCCCTCCACTTT
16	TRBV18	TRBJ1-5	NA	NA	CASSNSPYRHNQPQHF	TGTGCCAGCTCTAATTCACCTTACAGGCACAATCAGCCCCAGCATTTT
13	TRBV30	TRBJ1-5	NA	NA	CAWSLTGGQPQHF	TGTGCCTGGAGTCTTACGGGGGGCCAGCCCCAGCATTTT
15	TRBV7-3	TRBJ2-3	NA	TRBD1	CASSLTGEFADTQYF	TGTGCCAGCAGCCTGACAGGGGAGTTCGCAGATACGCAGTATTTT
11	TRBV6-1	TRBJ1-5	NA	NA	CASSGGQPQHF	TGTGCCAGCTCGGGGGGGCAGCCCCAGCATTTT
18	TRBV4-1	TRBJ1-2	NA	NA	CASSQVVPLLSENYGYTF	TGCGCCAGCAGCCAAGTAGTCCCCTTACTATCCGAAAACTATGGCTACACCTTC
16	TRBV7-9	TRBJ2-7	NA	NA	CASSLDSEGVSYEQYF	TGTGCCAGCAGCTTAGACAGCGAGGGGGTCTCCTACGAGCAGTACTTC
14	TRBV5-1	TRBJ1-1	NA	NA	CASSLLQMNTEAFF	TGCGCCAGCAGCTTGTTACAGATGAACACTGAAGCTTTCTTT
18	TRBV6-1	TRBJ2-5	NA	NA	CASSEAGSLGSRQETQYF	TGTGCCAGCAGTGAAGCGGGGAGCTTGGGCAGTAGGCAAGAGACCCAGTACTTC
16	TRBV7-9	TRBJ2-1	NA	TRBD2	CASSPPLAGGVNEQFF	TGCGCCAGCAGCCCACCACTAGCGGGGGGGGTCAATGAGCAGTTCTTC
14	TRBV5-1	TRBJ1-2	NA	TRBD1	CASSPGEQGYGYTF	TGCGCCAGCAGTCCCGGGGAACAGGGGTATGGCTACACCTTC
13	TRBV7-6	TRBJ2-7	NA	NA	CASSLQGVDEQYF	TGTGCCAGCAGCTTACAGGGTGTCGACGAGCAGTACTTC
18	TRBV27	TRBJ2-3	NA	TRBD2	CASSSKRVAGAGTDTQYF	TGTGCCAGCAGTTCAAAGAGGGTAGCGGGGGCGGGCACAGATACGCAGTATTTT
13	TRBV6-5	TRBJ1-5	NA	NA	CASNGGHNQPQHF	TGTGCCAGCAACGGCGGACACAATCAGCCCCAGCATTTT
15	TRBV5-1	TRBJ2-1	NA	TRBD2	CASELAGGSYNEQFF	TGCGCCAGCGAACTAGCGGGAGGCTCCTACAATGAGCAGTTCTTC